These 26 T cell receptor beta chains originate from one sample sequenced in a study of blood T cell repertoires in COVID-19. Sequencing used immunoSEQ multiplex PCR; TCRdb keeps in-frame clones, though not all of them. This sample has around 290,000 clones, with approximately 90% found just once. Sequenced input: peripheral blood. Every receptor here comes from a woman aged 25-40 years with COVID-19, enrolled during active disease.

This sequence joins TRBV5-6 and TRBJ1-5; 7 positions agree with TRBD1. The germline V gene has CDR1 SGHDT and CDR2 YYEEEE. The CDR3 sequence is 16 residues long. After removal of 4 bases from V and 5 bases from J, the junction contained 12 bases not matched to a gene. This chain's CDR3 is CASSLMRQGVDQPQHF. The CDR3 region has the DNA TGTGCCAGCAGCCTCATGCGACAGGGAGTCGATCAGCCCCAGCATTTT. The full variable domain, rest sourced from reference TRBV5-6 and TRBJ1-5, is DAGVTQSPTHLIKTRGQQVTLRCSPKSGHDTVSWYQQALGQGPQFIFQYYEEEERQRGNFPDRFSGHQFPNYSSELNVNALLLGDSALYLCASSLMRQGVDQPQHFGDGTRLSIL.

CDR3 in DNA: TGTGCCAGCAGGGCCGGGACTAGCGGGAGGGATGAGCAGTTCTTC. It encodes CASRAGTSGRDEQFF. This chain uses TRBV7-2 with TRBJ2-1; the match to TRBD2 covers 16 bases. The junction had 4 bases not matched to a gene; V was cut back by 6 bases and J by 8 bases. The CDR3 sequence is 15 residues long. Germline V lookup: CDR1 SGHTA, CDR2 FQGNSA. Using reference TRBV7-2 and TRBJ2-1 for the parts outside the CDR3, the full variable domain is GAGVSQSPSNKVTEKGKDVELRCDPISGHTALYWYRQSLGQGLEFLIYFQGNSAPDKSGLPSDRFSAERTGGSVSTLTIQRTQQEDSAVYLCASRAGTSGRDEQFFGPGTRLTVL.

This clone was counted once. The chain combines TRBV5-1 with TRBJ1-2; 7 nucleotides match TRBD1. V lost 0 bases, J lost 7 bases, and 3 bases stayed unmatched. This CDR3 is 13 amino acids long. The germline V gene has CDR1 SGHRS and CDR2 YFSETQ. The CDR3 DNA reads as TGCGCCAGCAGCTTGGAAGGGGGCTCTGGCTACACCTTC. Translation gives CASSLEGGSGYTF.

CDR3 residues: CASASDRRFSNSPLHF. The CDR3 coding sequence is TGTGCCAGCGCCTCGGACAGGCGATTCTCAAATTCACCCCTCCACTTT. The V and J genes are TRBV3-1 (or the pseudogene TRBV3-2) and TRBJ1-6; 7 nucleotides agree with TRBD1. V shed 8 bases, J shed 7 bases, and the junction held 14 bases outside the gene matches. The CDR3 covers 16 residues. The germline V gene encodes CDR1 LGHDT and CDR2 YNNKEL (reference sequence).

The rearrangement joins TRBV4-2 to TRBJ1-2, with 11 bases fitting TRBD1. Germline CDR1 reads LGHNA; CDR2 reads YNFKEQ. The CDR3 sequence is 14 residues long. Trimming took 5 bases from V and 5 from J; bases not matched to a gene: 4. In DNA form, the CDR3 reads TGTGCCAGCAGCTCGGGACAGGGGGAGTATGGCTACACCTTC. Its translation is CASSSGQGEYGYTF.

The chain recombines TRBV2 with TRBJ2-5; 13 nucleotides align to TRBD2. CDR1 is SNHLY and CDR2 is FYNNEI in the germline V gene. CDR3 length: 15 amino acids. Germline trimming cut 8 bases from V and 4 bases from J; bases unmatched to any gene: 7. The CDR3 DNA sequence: TGTGCCAGCGCGGGACTAGCGGGACGTCGAGAGACCCAGTACTTC. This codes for CASAGLAGRRETQYF.

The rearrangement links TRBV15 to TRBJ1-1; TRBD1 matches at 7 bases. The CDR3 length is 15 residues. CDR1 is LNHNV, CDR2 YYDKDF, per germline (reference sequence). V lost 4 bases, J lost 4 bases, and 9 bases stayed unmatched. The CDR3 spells CATSIDRAWSTEAFF. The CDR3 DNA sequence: TGTGCCACCAGCATCGACAGGGCTTGGAGCACTGAAGCTTTCTTT.

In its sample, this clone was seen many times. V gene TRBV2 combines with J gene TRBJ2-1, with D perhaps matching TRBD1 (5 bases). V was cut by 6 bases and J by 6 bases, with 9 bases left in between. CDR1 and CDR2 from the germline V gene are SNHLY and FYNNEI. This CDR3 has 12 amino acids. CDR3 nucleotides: TGTGCCAGCAGGCGCGACAGCAATGAGCAGTTCTTC. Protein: CASRRDSNEQFF.

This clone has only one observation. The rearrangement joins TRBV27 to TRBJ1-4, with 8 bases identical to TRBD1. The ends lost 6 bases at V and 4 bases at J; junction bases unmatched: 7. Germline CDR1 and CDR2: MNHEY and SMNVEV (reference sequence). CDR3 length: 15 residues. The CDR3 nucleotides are TGTGCCAGCAGACCACAGGGGGGGGATAATGAAAAACTGTTTTTT. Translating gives CASRPQGGDNEKLFF.

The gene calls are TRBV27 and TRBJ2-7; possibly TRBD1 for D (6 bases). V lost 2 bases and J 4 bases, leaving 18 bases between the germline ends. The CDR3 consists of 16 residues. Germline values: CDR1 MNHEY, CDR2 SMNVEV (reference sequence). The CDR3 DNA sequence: TGTGCCAGCAGTTTAGGTCTAGGGAACAGGGTATACGAGCAGTACTTC. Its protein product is CASSLGLGNRVYEQYF.

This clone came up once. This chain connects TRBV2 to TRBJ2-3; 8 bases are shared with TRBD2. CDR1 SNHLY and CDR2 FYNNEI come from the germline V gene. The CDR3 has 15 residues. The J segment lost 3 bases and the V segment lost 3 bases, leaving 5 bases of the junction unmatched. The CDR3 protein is CASSEVSGMTDTQYF. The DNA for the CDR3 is TGTGCCAGCAGTGAGGTTAGCGGGATGACAGATACGCAGTATTTT.

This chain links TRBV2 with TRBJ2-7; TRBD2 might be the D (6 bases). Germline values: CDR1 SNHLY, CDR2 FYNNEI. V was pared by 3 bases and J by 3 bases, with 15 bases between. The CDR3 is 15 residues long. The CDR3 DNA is TGTGCCAGCAGTGATAGGAGGGGTTGGGGCTACGAGCAGTACTTC. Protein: CASSDRRGWGYEQYF.

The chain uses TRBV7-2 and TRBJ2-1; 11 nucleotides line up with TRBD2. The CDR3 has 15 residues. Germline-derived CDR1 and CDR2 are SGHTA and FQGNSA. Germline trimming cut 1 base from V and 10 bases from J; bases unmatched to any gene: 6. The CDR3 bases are TGTGCCAGCAGCTTAGGGGGACTAGCGGTGAACGAGCAGTTCTTC. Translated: CASSLGGLAVNEQFF.

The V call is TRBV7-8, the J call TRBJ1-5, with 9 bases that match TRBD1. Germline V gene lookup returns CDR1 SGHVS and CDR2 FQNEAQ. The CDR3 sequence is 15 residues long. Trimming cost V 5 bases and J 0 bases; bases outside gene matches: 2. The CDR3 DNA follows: TGTGCCAGCAGCCCACAGGGGGCTAGCAATCAGCCCCAGCATTTT. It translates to CASSPQGASNQPQHF.

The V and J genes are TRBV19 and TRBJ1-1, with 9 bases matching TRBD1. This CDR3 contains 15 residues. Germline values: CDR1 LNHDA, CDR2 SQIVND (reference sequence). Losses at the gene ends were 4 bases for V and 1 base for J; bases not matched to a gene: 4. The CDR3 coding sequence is TGTGCCAGTAGTAGACAGGGGGTGGGGAACACTGAAGCTTTCTTT. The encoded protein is CASSRQGVGNTEAFF.

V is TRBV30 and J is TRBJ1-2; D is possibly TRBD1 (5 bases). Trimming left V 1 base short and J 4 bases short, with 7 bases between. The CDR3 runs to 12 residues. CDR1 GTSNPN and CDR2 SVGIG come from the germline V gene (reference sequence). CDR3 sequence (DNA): TGTGCCTGGAGTGGGGGCCTCTATGGCTACACCTTC. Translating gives CAWSGGLYGYTF.

For the CDR3, the DNA is TGTGCCAGCAGCCAAGAATTAATCACAGATACGCAGTATTTT. Residues: CASSQELITDTQYF. This rearrangement joins TRBV4-2 to TRBJ2-3, with D unresolved. CDR3 size: 14 residues. V was trimmed by 0 bases and J by 2 bases, leaving 6 bases between them. Germline values: CDR1 LGHNA, CDR2 YNFKEQ.

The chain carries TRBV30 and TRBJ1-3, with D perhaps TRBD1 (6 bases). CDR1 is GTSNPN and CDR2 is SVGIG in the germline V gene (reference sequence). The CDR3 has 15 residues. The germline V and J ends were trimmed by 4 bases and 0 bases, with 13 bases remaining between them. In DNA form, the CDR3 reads TGTGCCTGGAACCCTACAGGGTACTCTGGAAACACCATATATTTT. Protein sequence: CAWNPTGYSGNTIYF.

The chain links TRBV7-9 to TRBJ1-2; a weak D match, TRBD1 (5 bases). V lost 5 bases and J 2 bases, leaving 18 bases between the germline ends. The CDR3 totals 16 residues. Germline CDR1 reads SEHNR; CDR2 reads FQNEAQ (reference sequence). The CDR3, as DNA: TGTGCCAGCAGCCCCCTTTGGGCAGGGCCGAACTATGGCTACACCTTC. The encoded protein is CASSPLWAGPNYGYTF.

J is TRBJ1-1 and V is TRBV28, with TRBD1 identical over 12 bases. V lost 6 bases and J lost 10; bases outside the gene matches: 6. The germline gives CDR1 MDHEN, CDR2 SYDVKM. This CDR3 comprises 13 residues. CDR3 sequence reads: CASRKGQGALAFF. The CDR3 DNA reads TGTGCCAGCAGGAAGGGACAGGGGGCTCTAGCTTTCTTT.

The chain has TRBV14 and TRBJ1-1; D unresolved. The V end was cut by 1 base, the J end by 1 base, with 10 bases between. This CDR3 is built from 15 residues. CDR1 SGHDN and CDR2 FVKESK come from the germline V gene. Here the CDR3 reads CASSQGRRRNTEAFF. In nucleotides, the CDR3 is TGTGCCAGCAGCCAAGGGAGGAGAAGGAACACTGAAGCTTTCTTT.

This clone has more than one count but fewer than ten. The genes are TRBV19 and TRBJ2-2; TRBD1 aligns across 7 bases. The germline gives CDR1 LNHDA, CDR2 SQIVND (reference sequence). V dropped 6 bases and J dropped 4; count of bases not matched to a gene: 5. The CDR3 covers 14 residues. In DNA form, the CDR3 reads TGTGCCAGTAGCCGAGGGGGCTTCACCGGGGAGCTGTTTTTT. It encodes CASSRGGFTGELFF.

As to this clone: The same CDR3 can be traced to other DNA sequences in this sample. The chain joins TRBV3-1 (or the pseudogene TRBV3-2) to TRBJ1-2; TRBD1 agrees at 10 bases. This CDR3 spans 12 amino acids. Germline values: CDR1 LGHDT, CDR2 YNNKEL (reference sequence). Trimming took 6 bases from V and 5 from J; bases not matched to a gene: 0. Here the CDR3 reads CASRDRGYGYTF. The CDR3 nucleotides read TGTGCCAGCAGGGACAGGGGGTATGGCTACACCTTC.

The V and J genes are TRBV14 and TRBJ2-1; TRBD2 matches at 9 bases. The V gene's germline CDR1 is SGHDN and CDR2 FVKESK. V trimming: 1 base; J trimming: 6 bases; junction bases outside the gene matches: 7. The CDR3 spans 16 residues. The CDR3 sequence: CASSQGGGSGSNEQFF. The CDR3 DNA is TGTGCCAGCAGCCAAGGTGGGGGTAGCGGGAGCAATGAGCAGTTCTTC.

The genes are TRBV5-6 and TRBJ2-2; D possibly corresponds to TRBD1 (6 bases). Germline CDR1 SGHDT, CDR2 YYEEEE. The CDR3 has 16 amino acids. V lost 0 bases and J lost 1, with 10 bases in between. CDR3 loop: CASSLGRGGNTGELFF. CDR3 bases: TGTGCCAGCAGCTTGGGCCGAGGGGGGAACACCGGGGAGCTGTTTTTT.

CDR3 protein: CASSENSNTEAFF. CDR3 nucleotides: TGTGCCAGCAGTGAAAACTCGAACACTGAAGCTTTCTTT. J is TRBJ1-1 and V is TRBV25-1; D unclear. Trimming left V 2 bases short and J 1 base short, with 5 bases between. In germline, CDR1 is MGHDK, CDR2 SYGVNS. CDR3 size: 13 residues.